A selection of T cell receptor beta chains follows, all from one sample in a study of blood T cell repertoires in COVID-19. Method: immunoSEQ multiplex PCR; TCRdb's copy keeps in-frame clones and lacks some. The sample includes 50,000 to 70,000 clones, roughly 83% of them seen just once. Material for sequencing was peripheral blood. The receptors come from a man between 65 and 85 years old with active COVID-19. The CDR3 runs from the conserved cysteine through the conserved F or W. The D gene is left open where the match is weak. Clone sizes are given selectively: once, few, many, or a class where the clone is expanded.

DNA,CDR3,V,size,J,D
TGCGCCAGCAGCCAAGAGGACAGGGGGTGGGATGAGCAGTTCTTC,CASSQEDRGWDEQFF,TRBV4-1,NA,TRBJ2-1,TRBD1
TGTGCCAGCAGTTCCGACAGACACTCTGGAAACACCATATATTTT,CASSSDRHSGNTIYF,TRBV7-2,NA,TRBJ1-3,NA
TGTGCCAGCAGTGGGGCGCAGGGAACCCCCTACTATGGCTACACCTTC,CASSGAQGTPYYGYTF,TRBV2,NA,TRBJ1-2,NA
TGTGCCAGCAGCTTAGAGAGAGATACGCAGTATTTT,CASSLERDTQYF,TRBV7-2,NA,TRBJ2-3,NA
TGTGCCAGTAGTACGCAGGGACAAGAGACCCAGTACTTC,CASSTQGQETQYF,TRBV19,NA,TRBJ2-5,NA
TGTGCCAGCAGTGTGAGCGCTGGGGCCAACGTCCTGACTTTC,CASSVSAGANVLTF,TRBV27,NA,TRBJ2-6,NA
TGTGCCAGCAGCCCGGACAGGGATGGCTACACCTTC,CASSPDRDGYTF,TRBV5-5,few,TRBJ1-2,TRBD1
TGTGCCAGTAGCCTGACAGGGTACGGTCAGCCCCAGCATTTT,CASSLTGYGQPQHF,TRBV19,NA,TRBJ1-5,TRBD1
TGTGCCAGCAGCTTATATGGGAGTGGGAGGGCGCTCGAGCAGTACTTC,CASSLYGSGRALEQYF,TRBV7-2,NA,TRBJ2-7,TRBD2
TGTGCCAGCAGCTTAGCCCGGGAGGATGAGCAGTTCTTC,CASSLAREDEQFF,TRBV7-2,NA,TRBJ2-1,TRBD2
TGTGCCACCAGCAGCCCCTACTCCTACGAGCAGTACTTC,CATSSPYSYEQYF,TRBV15,NA,TRBJ2-7,NA
TGTGCCAGCAGCTCAATCGGGGGACAGGGGAGAGGCGAGCAGTACTTC,CASSSIGGQGRGEQYF,TRBV11-2,NA,TRBJ2-7,TRBD1
TGTGCCAGCAGTTACTCGAGAGGGGGGGATCAGCCCCAGCATTTT,CASSYSRGGDQPQHF,TRBV6-5,NA,TRBJ1-5,NA
TGTGCCATCAGTTCTCCACGACAGCGGGGGTATGGCTACACCTTC,CAISSPRQRGYGYTF,TRBV10-3,once,TRBJ1-2,NA
TGTGCCAGCAGTTACACAGCGGACAGGGAAGGCACTGAAGCTTTCTTT,CASSYTADREGTEAFF,TRBV6-5,NA,TRBJ1-1,TRBD1
TGCGCCAGCAGCCAAGATACATTCAAACATGGTGAAGCTTTCTTT,CASSQDTFKHGEAFF,TRBV4-3,NA,TRBJ1-1,NA
TGTGCCAGCAGCCTCGGGGTTACCTACGAGCAGTACTTC,CASSLGVTYEQYF,TRBV6-5,NA,TRBJ2-7,NA
TGTGCCAGCAGCTTTACCGGGACTAGCACAGATACGCAGTATTTT,CASSFTGTSTDTQYF,TRBV7-3,NA,TRBJ2-3,NA
TGTGCCAGCAGCTTGGGGTCCGGCGGGAACACTGAAGCTTTCTTT,CASSLGSGGNTEAFF,TRBV5-4,NA,TRBJ1-1,NA
TGTGCCAGCAGTCCGGGGACAGGGCGAACTCTCTATGGCTACACCTTC,CASSPGTGRTLYGYTF,TRBV28,NA,TRBJ1-2,TRBD1
TGTGCCAGCAGTTCCGCCTCTCGGGGACTCGGGAATGGCTACACCTTC,CASSSASRGLGNGYTF,TRBV27,NA,TRBJ1-2,NA
TGCGCCAGCAGCCAAGAGCCGGGACAGGGGTTTATTTCCAAAAACATTCAGTACTTC,CASSQEPGQGFISKNIQYF,TRBV4-1,NA,TRBJ2-4,TRBD1
TGTGCCAGCAGCTTAGGGGGCGTCTCTGAAGCTTTCTTT,CASSLGGVSEAFF,TRBV11-3,NA,TRBJ1-1,NA
TGTGCCAGCAGCCGGGAGGGGCAATGGGTCTTC,CASSREGQWVF,TRBV5-6,NA,TRBJ2-1,TRBD2
TGTGCCAGCAGTCAAAGACAGGTAGCCGATGAGCAGTTCTTC,CASSQRQVADEQFF,TRBV27,NA,TRBJ2-1,NA
TGTGCCAGCAGCACATACAGCTCTGGGGCCAACGTCCTGACTTTC,CASSTYSSGANVLTF,TRBV9,NA,TRBJ2-6,NA
TGTGCCAGCAGCGTAAGCACAGGGTGGAATGAAAAACTGTTTTTT,CASSVSTGWNEKLFF,TRBV9,NA,TRBJ1-4,NA
TGTGCCAGCAGCACACGGACTAGCGGGAGTGCGAGAGATACGCAGTATTTT,CASSTRTSGSARDTQYF,TRBV7-6,NA,TRBJ2-3,TRBD2
TGCGCCAGCAGCTTGAGCCTAGCGGGAGGGTACAATGAGCAGTTCTTC,CASSLSLAGGYNEQFF,TRBV5-1,NA,TRBJ2-1,TRBD2
TGTGCCAGCAGCTTTCGAGGGAGAGTCTATGGCTACACCTTC,CASSFRGRVYGYTF,TRBV5-6,NA,TRBJ1-2,NA
TGTGCCAGCTCACCACGGACTAGCGCTACCTATGAGCAGTTCTTC,CASSPRTSATYEQFF,TRBV18,NA,TRBJ2-1,TRBD2
TGTGCCAGCAGTGGGGCGGCGGACTCTGGGGCCAACGTCCTGACTTTC,CASSGAADSGANVLTF,TRBV28,NA,TRBJ2-6,NA
TGTGCCAGCAGCCCCCTTGGGAGGGGGTACCAAGAGACCCAGTACTTC,CASSPLGRGYQETQYF,TRBV7-2,NA,TRBJ2-5,NA
TGTGCCAGCGCTGGACTAGCGGGATCCGGGGAGCTGTTTTTT,CASAGLAGSGELFF,TRBV2,NA,TRBJ2-2,TRBD2
TGCGCCAGCAGCTTGGTTGGGACTAGCGGGGAGACCCAGTACTTC,CASSLVGTSGETQYF,TRBV5-1,NA,TRBJ2-5,TRBD2
TGTGCCAGCAGCACCCCAGGGGCGCAACTTAGGAGCTCCTACAATGAGCAGTTCTTC,CASSTPGAQLRSSYNEQFF,TRBV7-9,NA,TRBJ2-1,NA
TGTGCCAGCAGTGAAGCGGACGCAGGGAACTATGGCTACACCTTC,CASSEADAGNYGYTF,TRBV6-1,NA,TRBJ1-2,NA
TGTGCCAGCAGCTGGTGGACTAGCGGGAGCGAGACCCAGTACTTC,CASSWWTSGSETQYF,TRBV3-1/TRBV3-2,few,TRBJ2-5,TRBD2
TGTGCCAGCAGCACCCGGGACAGTCCCTACGAGCAGTACTTC,CASSTRDSPYEQYF,TRBV5-8,NA,TRBJ2-7,TRBD1
TGCGCCAGCAGTCAGCCCACAATGGGACTAGGCGTCCATGAGCAGTTCTTC,CASSQPTMGLGVHEQFF,TRBV10-2,NA,TRBJ2-1,TRBD2
TGCGCCAGCAGCTTCCTACAGGGCACTGAAGCTTTCTTT,CASSFLQGTEAFF,TRBV5-1,NA,TRBJ1-1,NA
TGTGCCAGCAGTTTAAGGGGAGGGGTTGGCTACACCTTC,CASSLRGGVGYTF,TRBV28,NA,TRBJ1-2,NA
TGCAGCGCGAAGGGACTAGCGGGAGAGGGGGAAGGCAAAAACATTCAGTACTTC,CSAKGLAGEGEGKNIQYF,TRBV29-1,once,TRBJ2-4,TRBD2
TGTGCCAGCAGTGACGACAAAGATGGCTACACCTTC,CASSDDKDGYTF,TRBV25-1,NA,TRBJ1-2,NA
TGTGCCTGGAGTGCGCAGGGGGCTAGGTACACTGAAGCTTTCTTT,CAWSAQGARYTEAFF,TRBV30,few,TRBJ1-1,TRBD1
TGTGCCAGTAGTGTGTTCCCGGGACAGGGAATTGGCTACACCTTC,CASSVFPGQGIGYTF,TRBV19,once,TRBJ1-2,TRBD1
TGTGCCAGCTCACCCGTGACAGGGGCTGCCGGAAACACCATATATTTT,CASSPVTGAAGNTIYF,TRBV18,NA,TRBJ1-3,TRBD1
TGTGCCAGCAGCCCTAATTCGGGCGGGAAGTCCTACGAGCAGTACTTC,CASSPNSGGKSYEQYF,TRBV11-2,NA,TRBJ2-7,NA
TGTGCCAGCAGCTTAGGCCTGTCTAGCGGTCCCACAGATACGCAGTATTTT,CASSLGLSSGPTDTQYF,TRBV13,NA,TRBJ2-3,TRBD2
TGTGCCAGCAGCCGGATAGACGTGGGCGGACTTTATGGCTACACCTTC,CASSRIDVGGLYGYTF,TRBV11-2,NA,TRBJ1-2,NA
TGTGCCAGCAGTGTGTCGGGACAGGGGCTTCTAGAGACCCAGTACTTC,CASSVSGQGLLETQYF,TRBV25-1,NA,TRBJ2-5,TRBD1
TGTGCCAGCAGCTTCGGGGGCACAGATACGCAGTATTTT,CASSFGGTDTQYF,TRBV5-6,NA,TRBJ2-3,NA
TGTGCCAGCGTCCCTGAGGCGAGCTCTGGAAACACCATATATTTT,CASVPEASSGNTIYF,TRBV18,NA,TRBJ1-3,NA
TGTGCCTGGAGCCAAGACAGGGATCAGCCCCAGCATTTT,CAWSQDRDQPQHF,TRBV30,NA,TRBJ1-5,TRBD1